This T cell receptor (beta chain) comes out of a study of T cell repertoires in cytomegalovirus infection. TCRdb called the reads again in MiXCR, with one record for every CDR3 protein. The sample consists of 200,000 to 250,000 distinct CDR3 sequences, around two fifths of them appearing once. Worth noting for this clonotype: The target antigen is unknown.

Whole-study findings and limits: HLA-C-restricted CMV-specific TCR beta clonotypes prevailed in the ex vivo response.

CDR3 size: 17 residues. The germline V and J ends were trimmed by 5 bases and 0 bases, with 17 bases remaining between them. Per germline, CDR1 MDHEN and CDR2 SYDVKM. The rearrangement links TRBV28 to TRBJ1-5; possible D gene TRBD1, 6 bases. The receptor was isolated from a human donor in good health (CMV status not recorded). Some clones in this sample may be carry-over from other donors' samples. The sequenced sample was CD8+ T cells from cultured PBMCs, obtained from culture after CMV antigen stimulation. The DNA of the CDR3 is TGTGCCAGCAGTCGAGGCGGGACAAATTATAGCAATCAGCCCCAGCATTTT. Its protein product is CASSRGGTNYSNQPQHF.